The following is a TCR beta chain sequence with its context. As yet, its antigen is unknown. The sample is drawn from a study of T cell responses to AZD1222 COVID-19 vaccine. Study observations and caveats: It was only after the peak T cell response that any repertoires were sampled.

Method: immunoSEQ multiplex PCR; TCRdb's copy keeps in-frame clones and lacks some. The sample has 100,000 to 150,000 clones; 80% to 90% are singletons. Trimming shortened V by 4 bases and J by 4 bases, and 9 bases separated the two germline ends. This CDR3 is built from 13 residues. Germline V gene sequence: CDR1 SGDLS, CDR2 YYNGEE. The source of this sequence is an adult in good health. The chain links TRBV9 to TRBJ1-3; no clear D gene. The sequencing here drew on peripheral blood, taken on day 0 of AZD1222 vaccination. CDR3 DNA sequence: TGTGCCAGCAGCACTCAGTCGGGAAACACCATATATTTT. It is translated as CASSTQSGNTIYF.